A single sample is the source of the 32 T cell receptor beta chains below, sequenced in a study of neoadjuvant nivolumab and ipilimumab in lung cancer. TCRdb keeps only in-frame clones here, not all; method: immunoSEQ multiplex PCR. The sample holds roughly 7,400 clones, roughly three quarters seen once. Material: tumor tissue, obtained after neoadjuvant nivolumab, alone or with ipilimumab, at or shortly before surgery. The source is an adult with non-small cell lung cancer.

CDR3 protein: CASRLGDRENSYYEQYF. CDR3 nucleotide sequence: TGTGCAAGTCGCTTAGGTGACCGCGAGAACAGTTACTACGAGCAGTACTTC. The rearrangement links TRBV12-2 to TRBJ2-7; TRBD1 is taken as the D call from the table, unchecked against the DNA. TRBV12-2 is flagged as a pseudogene. This CDR3 region has 17 residues.

The chain is built from TRBV5-4 and TRBJ2-3; D might be TRBD1 (6 bases). V was shortened by 3 bases and J by 0 bases, with 11 bases between the two germline ends. Per the germline V gene, CDR1 is SGHNT and CDR2 is YYREEE (reference sequence). This CDR3 is 15 amino acids long. The CDR3 DNA follows: TGTGCCAGCAGCTACCCCCAGGGGAGCACAGATACGCAGTATTTT. The encoded protein is CASSYPQGSTDTQYF.

V usage is TRBV18 and J usage is TRBJ1-4; 9 bases are shared with TRBD1. CDR3 length equals 13 residues. Germline assignment: CDR1 KGHSH and CDR2 LQKENI. V was pared by 5 bases and J by 5 bases, with 0 bases of the junction left unmatched. CDR3 coding DNA: TGTGCCAGCTCAGGACAGGGGAATGAAAAACTGTTTTTT. The encoded protein is CASSGQGNEKLFF.

The CDR3 coding sequence is TGCGCCAGCAGCTTGGATGGTCGAACGACCTACGAGCAGTACTTC. The encoded protein is CASSLDGRTTYEQYF. The chain is built from TRBV5-1 and TRBJ2-7; D not certain. CDR1 and CDR2 from the germline V gene are SGHRS and YFSETQ. CDR3 length: 15 amino acids. Between the trimmed V and J ends, which lost 0 bases and 2 bases, there was a span of 12 bases.

A few counts support this clone. V is TRBV11-2 and J is TRBJ1-3; tentative D call: TRBD1 (5 bases). V was trimmed by 3 bases and J by 0 bases, leaving 18 bases between them. This CDR3 comprises 18 residues. The V gene's germline CDR1 is SGHAT and CDR2 FQNNGV. This CDR3 is CASSFTLPGTLSGNTIYF. CDR3 bases: TGTGCCAGCAGCTTTACCCTCCCAGGGACCCTCTCTGGAAACACCATATATTTT.

This clone was picked up a small number of times. The chain couples TRBV11-2 to TRBJ2-3; D call uncertain. CDR1 and CDR2 from the germline V gene are SGHAT and FQNNGV. This CDR3 has 13 residues. V was clipped by 5 bases and J by 1 base, with 7 bases between them. CDR3 sequence: CASSPSGTDTQYF. CDR3 in DNA: TGTGCCAGCAGCCCTTCTGGCACAGATACGCAGTATTTT.

CDR3 amino acids: CASSDTGESETQYF. CDR3 bases: TGTGCCAGTAGTGATACAGGGGAGTCAGAGACCCAGTACTTC. The chain has TRBV19 and TRBJ2-5; 7 bases agree with TRBD1. Germline CDR1 and CDR2: LNHDA and SQIVND (reference sequence). V dropped 5 bases and J dropped 4; count of bases not matched to a gene: 7. The CDR3 has 14 amino acids.

This rearrangement joins TRBV6-5 to TRBJ1-2, with D uncertain. The V gene lost 7 bases and the J gene lost 6 bases, with 21 bases spanning the gap. The length of the CDR3 is 15 residues. CDR1 is MNHEY, CDR2 SVGAGI, per germline. The CDR3 DNA sequence: TGTGCCAGCATGGGTTGGTCTGACATCGGCCATGGCTACACCTTC. Translation gives CASMGWSDIGHGYTF.

V is TRBV6-5 and J is TRBJ2-4; TRBD1 aligns across 10 bases. The CDR3 sequence is 15 residues long. Germline V CDR1 and CDR2: MNHEY, SVGAGI. V lost 7 bases and J lost 6; bases outside the gene matches: 9. CDR3 coding DNA: TGTGCCAGCACCGAGACAGGGGGCGGGAGAAACATTCAGTACTTC. As protein: CASTETGGGRNIQYF.

This clone has just a few counts. The genes are TRBV29-1 and TRBJ1-5, with a tentative D call TRBD1 (5 bases). Germline V lookup: CDR1 SQVTM, CDR2 ANQGSEA. The CDR3 spans 12 residues. The ends were cut back, 4 bases at V and 5 bases at J, with 9 bases in the middle. The CDR3 DNA reads TGCAGCGTTGGTACAGGAGATCAGCCCCAGCATTTT. Amino acids: CSVGTGDQPQHF.

This clone was found a few times. The chain carries TRBV4-1 and TRBJ1-2; a possible D gene is TRBD1 (5 bases). The CDR3 totals 12 residues. CDR1 MGHRA and CDR2 YSYEKL come from the germline V gene. The V end lost 4 bases, the J end lost 8 bases, and 11 bases lay between the germline ends. Written as DNA, the CDR3 is TGCGCCAGCAGCCGGGACGTCGGAGGCTACACCTTC. Its protein product is CASSRDVGGYTF.

This chain joins TRBV5-6 and TRBJ1-1; the D is unclear. This CDR3 is 13 amino acids long. Looked up from germline, CDR1 is SGHDT and CDR2 is YYEEEE. V lost 3 bases, J lost 10 bases, and 16 bases lay in between. CDR3 bases: TGTGCCAGCAGCTCCTTGGTGGGCGGACGAGCTTTCTTT. Translating it yields CASSSLVGGRAFF. The full variable domain, with the rest looked up from reference TRBV5-6 and TRBJ1-1, is DAGVTQSPTHLIKTRGQQVTLRCSPKSGHDTVSWYQQALGQGPQFIFQYYEEEERQRGNFPDRFSGHQFPNYSSELNVNALLLGDSALYLCASSSLVGGRAFFGQGTRLTVV.

This chain connects TRBV6-1 to TRBJ1-5; perhaps TRBD1 as D (5 bases). The V and J ends lost 10 bases and 5 bases respectively, with 12 bases between them. The germline gives CDR1 MNHNS, CDR2 SASEGT. CDR3 length: 12 residues. The CDR3 is CATGAGDQPQHF. The CDR3 DNA is TGTGCCACCGGGGCAGGTGATCAGCCCCAGCATTTT.

The chain couples TRBV5-6 to TRBJ2-2; 10 bases are shared with TRBD1. CDR1 is SGHDT, CDR2 YYEEEE, per germline. J lost 7 bases, V lost 0 bases, and 6 bases had no gene match. This CDR3 has 16 amino acids. The CDR3 spells CASSLEGQGFSGELFF. The CDR3 nucleotides are TGTGCCAGCAGCTTGGAGGGACAGGGGTTCAGCGGGGAGCTGTTTTTT.

The chain couples TRBV2 to TRBJ2-7; TRBD1 matches 12 bases. Germline V gene sequence: CDR1 SNHLY, CDR2 FYNNEI. V gave up 3 bases and J gave up 8 bases; unmatched junction bases: 8. The CDR3 is 15 residues long. The CDR3 region is CASSDPGQGAHQQYF. CDR3 sequence (DNA): TGTGCCAGCAGTGACCCGGGACAGGGGGCCCACCAGCAGTACTTC. Drawing the rest from reference TRBV2 and TRBJ2-7, the complete variable domain is EPEVTQTPSHQVTQMGQEVILRCVPISNHLYFYWYRQILGQKVEFLVSFYNNEISEKSEIFDDQFSVERPDGSNFTLKIRSTKLEDSAMYFCASSDPGQGAHQQYFGPGTRLTVT.

The rearrangement links TRBV7-8 to TRBJ2-7; 8 nucleotides align to TRBD1. CDR1 and CDR2 from the germline V gene are SGHVS and FQNEAQ. The CDR3 extends over 16 amino acids. V lost 1 base, J lost 3 bases, and 8 bases stayed unmatched. Here the CDR3 reads CASSLEGQVSVYEQYF. The CDR3 coding sequence is TGTGCCAGCAGCTTAGAGGGACAGGTGTCGGTCTACGAGCAGTACTTC.

This clone was found a few times. The chain carries TRBV2 and TRBJ2-3; TRBD2 aligns across 7 bases. Looked up from germline, CDR1 is SNHLY and CDR2 is FYNNEI. This CDR3 contains 16 residues. J was trimmed by 4 bases and V by 6 bases; bases with no gene match: 13. CDR3 residues: CASRLGGGRVADTQYF. The CDR3 DNA follows: TGTGCCAGCAGACTGGGGGGAGGGAGGGTTGCAGATACGCAGTATTTT.

V and J are TRBV7-9 and TRBJ2-5; D is ambiguous. The V end was cut by 5 bases, the J end by 2 bases, with 18 bases between. Germline V gene lookup returns CDR1 SEHNR and CDR2 FQNEAQ (reference sequence). This CDR3 comprises 16 residues. CDR3 amino acids: CASSLGPPGRQETQYF. The CDR3 DNA reads as TGTGCCAGCAGCCTTGGTCCGCCCGGTAGGCAAGAGACCCAGTACTTC.

V usage is TRBV6-1 and J usage is TRBJ1-2; D gene uncertain. The germline V gene has CDR1 MNHNS and CDR2 SASEGT. The V gene lost 2 bases and the J gene lost 1 base, with 17 bases spanning the gap. The CDR3 extends over 17 amino acids. CDR3 bases: TGTGCCAGCAGTGAACTCTTAATCCCGGGTTTTAACTATGGCTACACCTTC. This encodes CASSELLIPGFNYGYTF.

The chain employs TRBV18 and TRBJ2-1; D is unresolved. The length of the CDR3 is 16 residues. Germline V gene data show CDR1 as KGHSH and CDR2 as LQKENI. Deletions cut 2 bases from V and 0 bases from J, with 11 bases between. The CDR3 loop reads CASSPNRASSYNEQFF. CDR3 in DNA: TGTGCCAGCTCACCAAACCGGGCGAGCTCCTACAATGAGCAGTTCTTC.

The rearrangement joins TRBV11-1 to TRBJ2-7, with 8 bases lining up with TRBD2. This CDR3 has 18 residues. The germline V gene has CDR1 SGHAT and CDR2 FQDESV (reference sequence). The V segment lost 4 bases and the J segment 0 bases; nucleotides outside the gene matches: 14. The CDR3 protein is CASSSRGGILRPSYEQYF. For the CDR3, the DNA is TGTGCCAGCAGCTCCCGGGGGGGAATCCTTCGTCCCTCCTACGAGCAGTACTTC.

The chain recombines TRBV4-1 with TRBJ1-5; the D gene is possibly TRBD1 (5 bases). Germline V lookup: CDR1 MGHRA, CDR2 YSYEKL. The CDR3 is 14 residues long. V shed 6 bases and J shed 4 bases, with 13 bases lying between them. The CDR3 loop is CASRDAGRNQPQHF. In DNA, the CDR3 is TGCGCCAGCAGGGACGCGGGGCGGAATCAGCCCCAGCATTTT.

The chain employs TRBV5-1 and TRBJ2-2; 9 bases align to TRBD1. This CDR3 is 15 amino acids long. The trim removed 4 bases at V and 4 bases at J, leaving 5 bases unmatched. CDR1 is SGHRS and CDR2 is YFSETQ in the germline V gene. Written as DNA, the CDR3 is TGCGCCAGCAGCCCGGACAGGGGAGGCACCGGGGAGCTGTTTTTT. As protein: CASSPDRGGTGELFF. Looking up the rest from reference TRBV5-1 and TRBJ2-2 gives the full variable domain: KAGVTQTPRYLIKTRGQQVTLSCSPISGHRSVSWYQQTPGQGLQFLFEYFSETQRNKGNFPGRFSGRQFSNSRSEMNVSTLELGDSALYLCASSPDRGGTGELFFGEGSRLTVL.

V usage is TRBV7-9 and J usage is TRBJ2-7; weak D call: TRBD1 (6 bases). Trimming cost V 0 bases and J 6 bases, with 6 bases left between them. Per the germline V gene, CDR1 is SEHNR and CDR2 is FQNEAQ (reference sequence). This CDR3 has 12 residues. The CDR3 spells CASSLAGGEQYF. The CDR3 nucleotides are TGTGCCAGCAGCTTAGCAGGGGGCGAGCAGTACTTC.

As concerns this clone: Distinct nucleotide sequences in the sample also encode this CDR3. This chain uses TRBV6-5 with TRBJ2-7; maybe TRBD2 (5 bases). Per the germline V gene, CDR1 is MNHEY and CDR2 is SVGAGI. Trimming shortened V by 0 bases and J by 4 bases, and 10 bases separated the two germline ends. This CDR3 region has 14 residues. CDR3 amino acids: CASSYSGIGYEQYF. DNA for the CDR3: TGTGCCAGCAGTTACTCCGGGATTGGTTACGAGCAGTACTTC.

A word on this clone: A junction end diverges from the germline sequence, so it may reflect a read error. V is TRBV5-6 and J is TRBJ2-1; the match to TRBD2 covers 13 bases. The CDR3 has 14 residues. Germline V gene sequence: CDR1 SGHDT, CDR2 YYEEEE. The CDR3 region is CASSSGLAGKIVVF. The CDR3 DNA follows: TGTGCCAGCAGCTCGGGACTAGCGGGAAAGATAGTGGTCTTC.

The chain employs TRBV5-6 and TRBJ2-7, with no clear D. The V gene's germline CDR1 is SGHDT and CDR2 YYEEEE. The CDR3 covers 11 residues. The V end lost 4 bases, the J end lost 0 bases, and 2 bases lay between the germline ends. CDR3 loop: CASSHSYEQYF. The CDR3 DNA reads TGTGCCAGCAGCCACTCCTACGAGCAGTACTTC.

This chain connects TRBV10-2 to TRBJ2-5, with D uncertain. V lost 3 bases, J lost 2 bases, and 16 bases lay in between. The CDR3 runs 16 residues. Germline CDR1 WSHSY, CDR2 SAAADI. CDR3 protein: CASSDPPGVTQETQYF. CDR3 nucleotide sequence: TGCGCCAGCAGTGACCCCCCGGGCGTTACTCAAGAGACCCAGTACTTC.

This clone has only a few counts. This sequence joins TRBV4-1 and TRBJ2-1; the match to TRBD2 covers 9 bases. Germline assignment: CDR1 MGHRA and CDR2 YSYEKL. The junction had 8 bases not matched to a gene; V was cut back by 2 bases and J by 0 bases. The CDR3 extends over 18 amino acids. In nucleotides, the CDR3 is TGCGCCAGCAGCCAATGGGCGGCGGGAGGGAGCTCCTACAATGAGCAGTTCTTC. Translating it yields CASSQWAAGGSSYNEQFF.

This clone was counted a single time. This sequence joins TRBV7-3 and TRBJ2-1; D gene uncertain. Per the germline V gene, CDR1 is SGHTA and CDR2 is FQGTGA. The CDR3 has 13 amino acids. The V and J ends lost 1 base and 5 bases respectively, with 6 bases between them. CDR3 loop: CASSLIKNNEQFF. For the CDR3, the DNA is TGTGCCAGCAGCTTAATTAAGAACAATGAGCAGTTCTTC.

This chain connects TRBV9 to TRBJ2-7, with TRBD2 matching over 11 bases. Germline V gives CDR1 SGDLS, CDR2 YYNGEE. V shed 0 bases and J 6 bases; nucleotides not matched to a gene: 11. The CDR3 extends over 17 amino acids. CDR3 loop: CASSVAVAGGQGSEQYF. The DNA for the CDR3 is TGTGCCAGCAGCGTAGCTGTAGCGGGAGGGCAAGGATCCGAGCAGTACTTC.

There are a few counts of this clone. This chain links TRBV7-2 with TRBJ1-5, with 8 positions matching TRBD1. The V and J ends lost 1 base and 6 bases, in that order; junction bases with no gene match: 8. This CDR3 has 16 residues. Germline V CDR1 and CDR2: SGHTA, FQGNSA. Written as DNA, the CDR3 is TGTGCCAGCAGCTTAGGCCAGGGGGCCCCAACTCAGCCCCAGCATTTT. Translating it yields CASSLGQGAPTQPQHF.